Following are 21 T cell receptor beta chains from one sample sequenced in a study of cytomegalovirus exposure and HLA in healthy donors. This PCR relied on a set of 60 Vbeta primers and 13 Jbeta primers. Some clones are missing from TCRdb's copy, which holds only in-frame ones; the method was immunoSEQ multiplex PCR. In the table there are 200,000 to 250,000 clones, 70% to 85% of which are singletons. The specimen was PBMCs. The receptors come from a male donor in good health and CMV-seronegative.

CDR3 sequence (DNA): TGTGCCAGCAGTTCGGGACTAGCGGGAGATAATTCCTACGAGCAGTACTTC. It encodes CASSSGLAGDNSYEQYF. The V and J genes are TRBV7-2 and TRBJ2-7, with TRBD2 matching 14 bases. The CDR3 totals 17 residues. CDR1 is SGHTA, CDR2 FQGNSA, per germline. Trimming cost V 6 bases and J 1 base; bases outside gene matches: 8.

This chain connects TRBV7-9 to TRBJ2-7; a weak D match, TRBD1 (5 bases). Germline V gene data show CDR1 as SEHNR and CDR2 as FQNEAQ (reference sequence). The germline V and J ends were trimmed by 5 bases and 2 bases, with 19 bases remaining between them. The CDR3 consists of 16 residues. The CDR3 DNA is TGTGCCAGCAGCCCGCCATCAGGGCGACGAACCTACGAGCAGTACTTC. Translation gives CASSPPSGRRTYEQYF.

The gene calls are TRBV18 and TRBJ2-3, with TRBD2 matching 7 bases. The CDR3 length is 14 residues. V dropped 6 bases and J dropped 6; count of bases not matched to a gene: 9. Germline CDR1 and CDR2: KGHSH and LQKENI. The CDR3 DNA reads as TGTGCCAGCTCCCCCCAGGGAGGGTTGGATACGCAGTATTTT. Translating gives CASSPQGGLDTQYF.

V gene TRBV9 combines with J gene TRBJ2-5, with D possibly matching TRBD1 (6 bases). The J call is doubtful: the DNA matches TRBJ2-7 better. CDR1 SGDLS and CDR2 YYNGEE come from the germline V gene. The CDR3 is made up of 14 amino acids. DNA for the CDR3: TGTGCCAGCAGCGTAGGTGGGGGCACCTACGAGCAGTACTTC. This codes for CASSVGGGTYEQYF.

V usage is TRBV5-4 and J usage is TRBJ2-3, with D tentatively TRBD1 (5 bases). The germline V gene encodes CDR1 SGHNT and CDR2 YYREEE (reference sequence). This CDR3 is 15 amino acids long. Between the trimmed V and J ends, which lost 0 bases and 1 base, there was a span of 9 bases. CDR3 nucleotides: TGTGCCAGCAGCTTGGATACAGGCGGCACAGATACGCAGTATTTT. Translation gives CASSLDTGGTDTQYF.

The chain combines TRBV23-1 with TRBJ2-5, with D possibly TRBD1 on 5 matching bases. TRBV23-1 falls under the ORF class, with uncertain function. V was cut by 4 bases and J by 5 bases, with 14 bases left in between. The length of the CDR3 is 14 residues. CDR3 bases: TGCGCCAGCAGTCTATACGGGCACAGGGAGACCCAGTACTTC. This gives the protein CASSLYGHRETQYF.

The chain couples TRBV5-1 to TRBJ2-4; 8 positions match TRBD1. Germline V gene lookup returns CDR1 SGHRS and CDR2 YFSETQ. Trimming took 7 bases from V and 6 from J; bases not matched to a gene: 12. CDR3 length equals 15 residues. The CDR3 bases are TGCGCCAGCGGACGTACAGGGGGGCAGGGAAACATTCAGTACTTC. Residues: CASGRTGGQGNIQYF.

This clone has only one observation. The chain has TRBV7-9 and TRBJ2-1; 10 nucleotides line up with TRBD2. J lost 4 bases, V lost 7 bases, and 4 bases had no gene match. Germline loops: CDR1 SEHNR, CDR2 FQNEAQ (reference sequence). CDR3 length equals 14 residues. CDR3 nucleotides: TGTGCCAGCACCTCTAGCGGGAGTTACAATGAGCAGTTCTTC. Amino acids: CASTSSGSYNEQFF.

The J gene is TRBJ1-1, the V gene TRBV28, with D tentatively TRBD1 (5 bases). Between the trimmed V and J ends, which lost 8 bases and 1 base, there was a span of 11 bases. In germline, CDR1 is MDHEN, CDR2 SYDVKM. The CDR3 totals 13 residues. The CDR3: CASVTAQNTEAFF. The DNA of the CDR3 is TGTGCCAGCGTGACAGCGCAGAACACTGAAGCTTTCTTT.

The chain recombines TRBV28 with TRBJ2-7; 7 bases match TRBD2. This CDR3 is 13 amino acids long. Per the germline V gene, CDR1 is MDHEN and CDR2 is SYDVKM. V lost 7 bases to trimming and J lost 4 bases; unmatched junction nucleotides: 7. Here the CDR3 reads CASTARLAYEQYF. CDR3 bases: TGTGCCAGCACCGCCCGACTAGCTTACGAGCAGTACTTC.

The V and J genes are TRBV5-1 and TRBJ2-2; D is unclear. Trimming removed 4 bases from V and 5 bases from J, with 15 bases in between. CDR1 is SGHRS, CDR2 YFSETQ, per germline. The CDR3 loop spans 15 amino acids. For the CDR3, the DNA is TGCGCCAGCAGCGCTACCGCGGATCATACCGGGGAGCTGTTTTTT. Translation: CASSATADHTGELFF.

V usage is TRBV7-9 and J usage is TRBJ1-6; the D is unclear. CDR3 length equals 14 residues. Trimming took 2 bases from V and 5 from J, leaving 7 bases between them. CDR1 is SEHNR, CDR2 FQNEAQ, per germline (reference sequence). CDR3 amino acids: CASSLTRDNSPLHF. For the CDR3, the DNA is TGTGCCAGCAGCTTAACCCGGGATAATTCACCCCTCCACTTT.

The rearrangement links TRBV9 to TRBJ2-5, with 8 bases lining up with TRBD1. The CDR3 has 16 residues. V was clipped by 0 bases and J by 2 bases; unmatched bases: 6. Germline V gene data show CDR1 as SGDLS and CDR2 as YYNGEE. The DNA of the CDR3 is TGTGCCAGCAGCGTAGGGGCAGGGGGCCGGCAAGAGACCCAGTACTTC. It is translated as CASSVGAGGRQETQYF. The full variable domain, completed using reference TRBV9 and TRBJ2-5, is DSGVTQTPKHLITATGQRVTLRCSPRSGDLSVYWYQQSLDQGLQFLIQYYNGEERAKGNILERFSAQQFPDLHSELNLSSLELGDSALYFCASSVGAGGRQETQYFGPGTRLLVL.

There are a few counts of this clone. The same CDR3 also results from other DNA sequences found in this sample. CDR3 bases: TGTGCCAGCAGCCGGGACAGAGTCACTGAAGCTTTCTTT. Its translation: CASSRDRVTEAFF. The gene calls are TRBV28 and TRBJ1-1; 7 nucleotides align to TRBD1. The junction had 5 bases not matched to a gene; V was cut back by 6 bases and J by 4 bases. Per the germline V gene, CDR1 is MDHEN and CDR2 is SYDVKM. This CDR3 is built from 13 residues. The full variable domain, rest sourced from reference TRBV28 and TRBJ1-1, is DVKVTQSSRYLVKRTGEKVFLECVQDMDHENMFWYRQDPGLGLRLIYFSYDVKMKEKGDIPEGYSVSREKKERFSLILESASTNQTSMYLCASSRDRVTEAFFGQGTRLTVV.

CDR3 sequence: CASSAAAGGPVEQYF. In DNA, the CDR3 is TGTGCCAGCAGCGCGGCGGCGGGAGGGCCGGTCGAGCAGTACTTC. The chain has TRBV14 and TRBJ2-5; TRBD2 matches at 9 bases. The last part of the DNA fits TRBJ2-7 better; the J call may be wrong. The CDR3 length is 15 residues. CDR1 and CDR2 (germline): SGHDN, FVKESK.

The rearrangement uses TRBV6-4 and TRBJ2-2, with 11 bases aligning to TRBD1. Trimming removed 4 bases from V and 6 bases from J; junction bases left unmatched: 4. Germline V CDR1 and CDR2: MRHNA, SNTAGT. The CDR3 extends over 15 amino acids. CDR3 coding DNA: TGTGCCAGCAGTGTGGACAGGGGGCCGGCCGGGGAGCTGTTTTTT. This gives the protein CASSVDRGPAGELFF.

This CDR3 is CASSSWEGGGNQPQHF. CDR3 coding DNA: TGTGCCAGTAGTTCTTGGGAGGGTGGAGGCAATCAGCCCCAGCATTTT. V usage is TRBV19 and J usage is TRBJ1-5; D is undetermined. V was pared by 5 bases and J by 2 bases, with 16 bases between. The CDR3 is made up of 16 amino acids. The germline gives CDR1 LNHDA, CDR2 SQIVND (reference sequence).

The chain links TRBV5-4 to TRBJ2-3; D possibly corresponds to TRBD2 (6 bases). Germline loops: CDR1 SGHNT, CDR2 YYREEE (reference sequence). There are 17 residues in the CDR3. V lost 2 bases and J 0 bases, leaving 16 bases between the germline ends. The CDR3 protein is CASSLPQRAPSTDTQYF. The CDR3 nucleotides read TGTGCCAGCAGCTTACCTCAGCGGGCCCCTAGCACAGATACGCAGTATTTT.

The chain is built from TRBV6-1 and TRBJ2-7; D might be TRBD2 (6 bases). This CDR3 comprises 12 residues. The germline CDR1 and CDR2 sequences are MNHNS and SASEGT. Trimming removed 6 bases at V and 12 bases at J, with 18 bases between. The CDR3 sequence is CASRRLGGYWYF. Written as DNA, the CDR3 is TGTGCCAGCAGAAGATTGGGGGGTTATTGGTACTTC.

The chain carries TRBV6-5 and TRBJ1-1, with a tentative D call TRBD1 (5 bases). CDR1 MNHEY and CDR2 SVGAGI come from the germline V gene. Trimming removed 2 bases at V and 5 bases at J, with 15 bases between. The length of the CDR3 is 15 residues. The CDR3 coding sequence is TGTGCCAGCAGTTACGGCGGGACGTCAGCAACTGAAGCTTTCTTT. Translation gives CASSYGGTSATEAFF.

Concerning this clone itself: An end of the junction does not agree with germline; a read error may underlie this. The chain couples TRBV10-3 to TRBJ1-1; no definite D call. The CDR3 totals 14 residues. Germline loops: CDR1 ENHRY, CDR2 SYGVKD. CDR3 protein: CASSSGDGGTEAFF. CDR3 sequence (DNA): TGTGCCAGCAGTTCCGGAGACGGCGGTACTGAAGCTTTCTTT.